The following is a TCR beta chain sequence with its context. Its antigen is undetermined. Positive magnetic bead selection separated CD4+ and CD8+ cells, and flow cytometry confirmed purity. TCRdb's copy holds only in-frame clones and misses some; the assay was immunoSEQ multiplex PCR. The sample consists of about 19,000 clones, approximately 71% of them appearing once. This entry belongs to a study of somatic mutations in cytotoxic T cells in rheumatoid arthritis. Study-level results: Nobody had found out which antigens the expanded CD8+ clones targeted.

The clonotype originates from an adult with rheumatoid arthritis. The sequenced material came from CD8+ T cells sorted from blood.

CDR3 in DNA: TGCGCCAGCAGCCAAGAAGGAGGGGGCGGCACAGATACGCAGTATTTT. The encoded protein is CASSQEGGGGTDTQYF. The J gene is TRBJ2-3, the V gene TRBV4-3, with a tentative D call TRBD1 (7 bases). V was clipped by 0 bases and J by 1 base, with 11 bases between them. CDR1 and CDR2 (germline): LGHNA, YSLEER. The CDR3 is 16 residues long.